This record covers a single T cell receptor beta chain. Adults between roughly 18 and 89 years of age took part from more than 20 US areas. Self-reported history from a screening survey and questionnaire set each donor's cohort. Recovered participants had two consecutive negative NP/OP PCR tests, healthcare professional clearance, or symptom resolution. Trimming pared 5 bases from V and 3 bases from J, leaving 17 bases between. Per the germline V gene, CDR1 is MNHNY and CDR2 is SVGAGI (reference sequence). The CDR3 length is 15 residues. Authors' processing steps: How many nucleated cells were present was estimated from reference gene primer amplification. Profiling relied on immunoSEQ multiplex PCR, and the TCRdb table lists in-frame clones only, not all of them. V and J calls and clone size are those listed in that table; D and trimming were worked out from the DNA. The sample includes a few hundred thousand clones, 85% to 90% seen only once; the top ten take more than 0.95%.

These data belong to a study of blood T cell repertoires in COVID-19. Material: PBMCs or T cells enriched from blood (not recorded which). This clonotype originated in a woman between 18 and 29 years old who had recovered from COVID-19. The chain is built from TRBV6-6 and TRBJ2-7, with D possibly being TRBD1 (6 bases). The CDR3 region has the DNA TGTGCCAGCAGTACCGCGACAGGATATCTCTACGAGCAGTACTTC. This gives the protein CASSTATGYLYEQYF.